Only one count was recorded for the clone carrying this T cell receptor (beta chain). The antigen remains undetermined. The data were taken from a study of cytomegalovirus exposure and HLA in healthy donors. Overall study results and limits: Specificity of a few CMV-associated chains for CMV antigens was verified in vitro. That first-cohort TCR clusters tended to co-occur in the approximately 110 validation repertoires was found in a later analysis. 164 TCR beta chains were listed as cytomegalovirus-associated.

Germline trimming cut 3 bases from V and 6 bases from J; bases unmatched to any gene: 14. The CDR3 is 17 residues long. CDR1 is SGHAT, CDR2 FQDESV, per germline (reference sequence). Measured with immunoSEQ multiplex PCR; TCRdb has only the in-frame clones, and not every one. The sample shows 60,000 to 85,000 clones, approximately 96% of them seen only once. The chain uses TRBV11-1 and TRBJ1-5, with 7 bases that match TRBD1. The specimen sequenced was PBMCs. The origin of this receptor is a woman aged 18-30 years in good health and CMV-seropositive. The DNA of the CDR3 is TGTGCCAGCAGCTTGGGATCTACAGGGGAGGTGGGTCAGCCCCAGCATTTT. Its translation: CASSLGSTGEVGQPQHF.